This passage covers 16 T cell receptor beta chains from one sample sequenced in a study of T cell responses to AZD1222 COVID-19 vaccine. Assay: immunoSEQ multiplex PCR; the TCRdb copy retains only in-frame clones and omits some. The table shows about 150,000 clones, with over 85% occurring only once. The starting material was peripheral blood, obtained on day 0 of AZD1222 vaccination. These receptors all come from an adult in good health.

The rearrangement links TRBV11-2 to TRBJ2-1; no reliable D call. Trimming removed 1 base from V and 7 bases from J, with 14 bases in between. CDR1 and CDR2 from the germline V gene are SGHAT and FQNNGV. The CDR3 totals 15 residues. The CDR3 loop reads CASSLGRSLRNEQFF. The CDR3 coding sequence is TGTGCCAGCAGCTTAGGAAGGTCCTTAAGGAATGAGCAGTTCTTC.

This clone has just a few counts. The chain combines TRBV7-9 with TRBJ2-6; D is uncertain. There are 15 residues in the CDR3. Trimming left V 3 bases short and J 0 bases short, with 6 bases between. Germline V CDR1 and CDR2: SEHNR, FQNEAQ (reference sequence). CDR3 loop: CASSFLSSGANVLTF. The CDR3, as DNA: TGTGCCAGCAGCTTTCTGTCCTCTGGGGCCAACGTCCTGACTTTC.

V and J are TRBV19 and TRBJ1-1; D is possibly TRBD1 (6 bases). The CDR3 spans 12 residues. V lost 10 bases, J lost 1 base, and 10 bases lay in between. Per the germline V gene, CDR1 is LNHDA and CDR2 is SQIVND (reference sequence). The CDR3 nucleotides read TGTGCCACCAAGGACAGGAACACTGAAGCTTTCTTT. Encoded protein: CATKDRNTEAFF.

The V and J genes are TRBV4-1 and TRBJ2-7, with a tentative D call TRBD2 (5 bases). This CDR3 region has 15 residues. Trimming took off 1 base at V and 4 bases at J, with 14 bases between the two ends. CDR1 and CDR2 from the germline V gene are MGHRA and YSYEKL. The CDR3 reads CASSQVKADLYEQYF. The CDR3 DNA reads TGCGCCAGCAGCCAAGTTAAAGCGGACCTGTACGAGCAGTACTTC.

The rearrangement links TRBV3-1 (or the pseudogene TRBV3-2) to TRBJ1-1, with no clear D. CDR1 is LGHDT and CDR2 is YNNKEL in the germline V gene (reference sequence). This CDR3 is built from 13 residues. V was trimmed by 0 bases and J by 11 bases, leaving 13 bases between them. CDR3 protein: CASSQDRRAGAFF. The DNA of the CDR3 is TGTGCCAGCAGCCAAGATCGTCGGGCTGGGGCTTTCTTT.

The V call is TRBV12-5, the J call TRBJ2-2; 7 nucleotides line up with TRBD1. There are 17 residues in the CDR3. V gave up 2 bases and J gave up 2 bases; unmatched junction bases: 8. Per germline, CDR1 LGHNT and CDR2 FRNRAP. As DNA, the CDR3 is TGTGCTAGTGGTTTGCCCCGACAGGGAGTAAACACCGGGGAGCTGTTTTTT. This codes for CASGLPRQGVNTGELFF.

The genes are TRBV14 and TRBJ1-2; D not certain. The V gene's germline CDR1 is SGHDN and CDR2 FVKESK. The CDR3 runs to 14 residues. Trimming pared 0 bases from V and 6 bases from J, leaving 11 bases between. The CDR3 DNA sequence: TGTGCCAGCAGCCAAGATCGGAATACCAATGGCTACACCTTC. This codes for CASSQDRNTNGYTF.

The chain joins TRBV7-2 to TRBJ2-7; D assignment may be TRBD1 or TRBD2 (5 bases each). The CDR3 is made up of 14 amino acids. Germline V CDR1 and CDR2: SGHTA, FQGNSA. V lost 5 bases and J 8 bases, leaving 19 bases between the germline ends. The CDR3 sequence: CASSPRRAGSQQYF. Written as DNA, the CDR3 is TGTGCCAGCAGCCCACGGCGCGCAGGGAGTCAGCAGTACTTC.

The V and J genes are TRBV27 and TRBJ2-7, with 7 bases aligning to TRBD1. From germline, CDR1 is MNHEY and CDR2 SMNVEV (reference sequence). The CDR3 has 13 amino acids. Germline trimming cut 6 bases from V and 3 bases from J; bases unmatched to any gene: 5. The CDR3 loop reads CASSRDRNYEQYF. CDR3 bases: TGTGCCAGCAGCCGGGACAGAAACTACGAGCAGTACTTC.

J is TRBJ2-5 and V is TRBV5-4; D unresolved. Looked up from germline, CDR1 is SGHNT and CDR2 is YYREEE (reference sequence). Deletions cut 0 bases from V and 8 bases from J, with 14 bases between. The CDR3 covers 14 residues. CDR3 DNA: TGTGCCAGCAGCTTGGACTTGACCGTAGGAACCCAGTACTTC. Amino acid sequence: CASSLDLTVGTQYF.

This chain joins TRBV9 and TRBJ2-3; 7 bases are shared with TRBD1. The CDR3 totals 16 residues. Germline-derived CDR1 and CDR2 are SGDLS and YYNGEE. J gave up 5 bases and V 4 bases, and 13 bases lay outside the gene matches. CDR3 protein: CASSLRPTGDGDTQYF. The CDR3 coding sequence is TGTGCCAGCAGCCTCAGACCAACAGGGGATGGAGATACGCAGTATTTT.

CDR3 DNA: TGTGCCAGCTCCCCGGGACAGGGGGCATTCGAGCAGTACTTC. Its protein product is CASSPGQGAFEQYF. The gene calls are TRBV18 and TRBJ2-7, with 12 bases lining up with TRBD1. Per germline, CDR1 KGHSH and CDR2 LQKENI. Germline trimming cut 6 bases from V and 6 bases from J; bases unmatched to any gene: 6. The CDR3 consists of 14 residues.

The table lists this clone with a few counts. V and J are TRBV6-5 and TRBJ1-1, with TRBD1 matching 10 bases. This CDR3 comprises 16 residues. The germline V gene has CDR1 MNHEY and CDR2 SVGAGI. V gave up 2 bases and J gave up 4 bases; unmatched junction bases: 7. The CDR3 sequence is CASSYRWDRGTTEAFF. CDR3 bases: TGTGCCAGCAGTTACCGATGGGACAGGGGCACCACTGAAGCTTTCTTT.

This chain links TRBV9 with TRBJ2-3, with D hard to call. Trimming pared 0 bases from V and 2 bases from J, leaving 16 bases between. CDR1 is SGDLS and CDR2 is YYNGEE in the germline V gene. The CDR3 is 17 residues long. CDR3 sequence: CASSVVHYQQVTDTQYF. The CDR3 DNA reads as TGTGCCAGCAGCGTAGTTCACTATCAACAAGTCACAGATACGCAGTATTTT.

This chain joins TRBV19 and TRBJ2-7, with 7 bases matching TRBD1. J was trimmed by 5 bases and V by 5 bases; bases with no gene match: 6. CDR1 is LNHDA and CDR2 is SQIVND in the germline V gene (reference sequence). This CDR3 is 13 amino acids long. The DNA for the CDR3 is TGTGCCAGTAGTTGGGACAGCACTAACGAGCAGTACTTC. Translating it yields CASSWDSTNEQYF.

The sample holds one count of this clone. This sequence joins TRBV2 and TRBJ1-2, with 9 nucleotides matching TRBD1. The CDR3 extends over 13 amino acids. Germline V gene data show CDR1 as SNHLY and CDR2 as FYNNEI. The V gene end was trimmed by 6 bases and the J gene end by 8 bases; junction bases not matched to a gene: 7. The CDR3 is CASSWTGEIGYTF. The DNA for the CDR3 is TGTGCCAGCAGCTGGACAGGGGAGATAGGCTACACCTTC.